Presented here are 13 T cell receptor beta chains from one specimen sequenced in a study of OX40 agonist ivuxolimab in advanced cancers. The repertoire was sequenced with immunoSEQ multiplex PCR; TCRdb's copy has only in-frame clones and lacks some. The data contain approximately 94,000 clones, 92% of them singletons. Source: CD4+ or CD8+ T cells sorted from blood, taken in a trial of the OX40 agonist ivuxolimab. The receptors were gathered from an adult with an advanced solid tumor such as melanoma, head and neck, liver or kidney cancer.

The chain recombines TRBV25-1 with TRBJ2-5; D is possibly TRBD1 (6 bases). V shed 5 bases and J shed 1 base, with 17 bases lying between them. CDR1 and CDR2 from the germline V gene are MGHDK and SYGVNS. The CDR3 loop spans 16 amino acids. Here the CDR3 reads CASSSRHRAPQETQYF. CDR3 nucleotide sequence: TGTGCCAGCAGTTCAAGGCACAGGGCACCCCAAGAGACCCAGTACTTC.

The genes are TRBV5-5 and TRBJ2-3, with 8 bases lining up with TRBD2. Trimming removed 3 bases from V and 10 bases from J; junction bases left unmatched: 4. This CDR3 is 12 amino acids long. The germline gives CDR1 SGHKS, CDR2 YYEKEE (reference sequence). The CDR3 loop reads CASSSDGRAQYF. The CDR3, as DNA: TGTGCCAGCAGCTCGGACGGGAGGGCGCAGTATTTT.

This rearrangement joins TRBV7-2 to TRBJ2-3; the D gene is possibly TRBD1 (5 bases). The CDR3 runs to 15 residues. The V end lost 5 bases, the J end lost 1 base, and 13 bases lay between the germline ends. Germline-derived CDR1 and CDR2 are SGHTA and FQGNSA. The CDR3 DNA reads TGTGCCAGCAGCCCTAGGGGATTTGGCACAGATACGCAGTATTTT. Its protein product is CASSPRGFGTDTQYF. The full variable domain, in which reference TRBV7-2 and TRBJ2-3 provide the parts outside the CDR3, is GAGVSQSPSNKVTEKGKDVELRCDPISGHTALYWYRQSLGQGLEFLIYFQGNSAPDKSGLPSDRFSAERTGGSVSTLTIQRTQQEDSAVYLCASSPRGFGTDTQYFGPGTRLTVL.

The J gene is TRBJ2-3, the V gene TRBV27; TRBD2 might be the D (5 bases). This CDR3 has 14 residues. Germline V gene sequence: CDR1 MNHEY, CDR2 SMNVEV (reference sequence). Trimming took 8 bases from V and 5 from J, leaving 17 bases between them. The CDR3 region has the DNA TGTGCCAGCTATACGGGTCTCGGGGAAGATACGCAGTATTTT. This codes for CASYTGLGEDTQYF.

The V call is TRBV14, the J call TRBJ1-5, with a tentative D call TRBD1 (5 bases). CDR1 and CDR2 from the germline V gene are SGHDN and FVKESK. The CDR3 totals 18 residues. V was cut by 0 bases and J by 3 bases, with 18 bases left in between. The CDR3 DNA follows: TGTGCCAGCAGCCAAGAAGGGGCATCCCCGGTGGACAATCAGCCCCAGCATTTT. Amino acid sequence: CASSQEGASPVDNQPQHF.

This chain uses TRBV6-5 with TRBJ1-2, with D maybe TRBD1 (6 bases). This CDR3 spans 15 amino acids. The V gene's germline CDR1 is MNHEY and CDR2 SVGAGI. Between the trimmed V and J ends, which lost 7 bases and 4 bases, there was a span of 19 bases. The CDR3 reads CASTMGWQGTYGYTF. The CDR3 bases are TGTGCCAGCACCATGGGGTGGCAGGGGACCTATGGCTACACCTTC.

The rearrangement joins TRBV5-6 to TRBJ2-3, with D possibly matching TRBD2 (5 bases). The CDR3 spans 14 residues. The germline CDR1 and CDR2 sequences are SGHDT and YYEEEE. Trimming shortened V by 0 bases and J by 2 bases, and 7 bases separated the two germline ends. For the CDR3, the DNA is TGTGCCAGCAGCTTGGGGACTTACACAGATACGCAGTATTTT. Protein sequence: CASSLGTYTDTQYF. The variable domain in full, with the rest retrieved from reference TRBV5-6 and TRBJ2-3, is DAGVTQSPTHLIKTRGQQVTLRCSPKSGHDTVSWYQQALGQGPQFIFQYYEEEERQRGNFPDRFSGHQFPNYSSELNVNALLLGDSALYLCASSLGTYTDTQYFGPGTRLTVL.

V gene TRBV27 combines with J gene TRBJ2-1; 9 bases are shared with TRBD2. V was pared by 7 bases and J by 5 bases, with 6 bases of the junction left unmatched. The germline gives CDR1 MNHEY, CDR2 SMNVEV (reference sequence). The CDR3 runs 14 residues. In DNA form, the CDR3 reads TGTGCCAGCATGCGGGAGGGCCTCCACAATGAGCAGTTCTTC. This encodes CASMREGLHNEQFF.

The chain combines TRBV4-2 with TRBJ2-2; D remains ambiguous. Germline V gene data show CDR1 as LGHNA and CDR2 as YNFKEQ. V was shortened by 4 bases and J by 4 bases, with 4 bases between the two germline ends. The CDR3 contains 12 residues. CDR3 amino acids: CASSPSTGELFF. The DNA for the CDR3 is TGTGCCAGCAGCCCCAGCACCGGGGAGCTGTTTTTT.

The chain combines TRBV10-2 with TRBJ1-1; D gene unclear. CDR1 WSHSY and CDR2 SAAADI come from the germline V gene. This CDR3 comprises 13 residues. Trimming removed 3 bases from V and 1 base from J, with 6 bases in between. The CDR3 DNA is TGCGCCAGCAGTGACTGGGAGAACACTGAAGCTTTCTTT. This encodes CASSDWENTEAFF.

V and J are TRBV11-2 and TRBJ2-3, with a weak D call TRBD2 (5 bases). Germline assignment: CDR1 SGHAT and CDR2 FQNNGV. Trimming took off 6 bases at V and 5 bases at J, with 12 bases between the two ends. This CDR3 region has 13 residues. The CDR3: CASRSGGGDTQYF. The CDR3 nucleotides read TGTGCCAGCAGGAGCGGCGGCGGAGATACGCAGTATTTT.

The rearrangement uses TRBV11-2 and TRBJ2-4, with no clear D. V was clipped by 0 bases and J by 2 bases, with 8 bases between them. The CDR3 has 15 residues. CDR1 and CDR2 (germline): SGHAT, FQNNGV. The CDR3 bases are TGTGCCAGCAGCTTAGACGCCCTAACCAAAAACATTCAGTACTTC. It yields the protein CASSLDALTKNIQYF.

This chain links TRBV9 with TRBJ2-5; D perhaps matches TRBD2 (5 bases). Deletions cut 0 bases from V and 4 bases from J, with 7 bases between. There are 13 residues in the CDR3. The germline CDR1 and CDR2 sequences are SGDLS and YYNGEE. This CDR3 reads CASSVAGLETQYF. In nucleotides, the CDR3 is TGTGCCAGCAGCGTAGCGGGATTAGAGACCCAGTACTTC.